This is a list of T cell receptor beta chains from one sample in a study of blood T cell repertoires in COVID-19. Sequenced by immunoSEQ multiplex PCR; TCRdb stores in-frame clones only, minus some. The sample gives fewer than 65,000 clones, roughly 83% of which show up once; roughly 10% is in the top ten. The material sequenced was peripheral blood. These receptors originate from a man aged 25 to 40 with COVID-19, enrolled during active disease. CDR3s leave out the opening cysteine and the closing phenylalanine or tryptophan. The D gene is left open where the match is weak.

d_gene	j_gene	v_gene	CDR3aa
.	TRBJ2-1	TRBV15	ATGSDSLEQF
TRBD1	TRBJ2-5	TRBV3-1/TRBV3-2	ASSRRGQGTREAQY
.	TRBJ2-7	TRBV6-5	ASSSDSLSYEQY
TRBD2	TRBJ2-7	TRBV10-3	AISGGLDPNEQY
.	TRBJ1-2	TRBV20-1	SARTGRGYT
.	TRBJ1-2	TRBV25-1	ASSRGNYGYT
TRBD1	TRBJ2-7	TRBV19	ASSPGTAGYEQY
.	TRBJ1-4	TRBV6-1	ASSDVWLKEKLF
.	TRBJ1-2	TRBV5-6	ASSDPGSRSGYT
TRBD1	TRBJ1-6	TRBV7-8	ASSFVQGATSPLH